This T cell receptor (beta chain) was obtained from a study of T-cell memory formation after mild COVID-19. Findings and limits, study-wide: Day 15 to 85 contracting clones showed balanced CD4/CD8; day 15 to 37 expanders favored CD4+. Some SARS-CoV-2-responding clones were already detected in memory before infection.

The V end lost 4 bases, the J end lost 3 bases, and 8 bases lay between the germline ends. Germline loops: CDR1 SGHTA, CDR2 FQGNSA. There are 13 residues in the CDR3. TCRdb used MiXCR to reprocess the 5' RACE reads, holding one entry per CDR3 protein. The sample consists of 450,000 to 650,000 distinct CDR3 sequences, roughly 22% of them appearing once. Details on this clonotype: Its antigen is as yet unknown.

This receptor was obtained from an adult woman who had mild COVID-19 (a few samples of this study predate the infection). Cell type and time point are not known. Material for sequencing was PBMCs or a T cell subset sorted from them (not recorded which). V is TRBV7-2 and J is TRBJ2-3; D not resolved. The CDR3 region has the DNA TGTGCCAGCAGCTCCTCGATAACAGATACGCAGTATTTT. The encoded protein is CASSSSITDTQYF.